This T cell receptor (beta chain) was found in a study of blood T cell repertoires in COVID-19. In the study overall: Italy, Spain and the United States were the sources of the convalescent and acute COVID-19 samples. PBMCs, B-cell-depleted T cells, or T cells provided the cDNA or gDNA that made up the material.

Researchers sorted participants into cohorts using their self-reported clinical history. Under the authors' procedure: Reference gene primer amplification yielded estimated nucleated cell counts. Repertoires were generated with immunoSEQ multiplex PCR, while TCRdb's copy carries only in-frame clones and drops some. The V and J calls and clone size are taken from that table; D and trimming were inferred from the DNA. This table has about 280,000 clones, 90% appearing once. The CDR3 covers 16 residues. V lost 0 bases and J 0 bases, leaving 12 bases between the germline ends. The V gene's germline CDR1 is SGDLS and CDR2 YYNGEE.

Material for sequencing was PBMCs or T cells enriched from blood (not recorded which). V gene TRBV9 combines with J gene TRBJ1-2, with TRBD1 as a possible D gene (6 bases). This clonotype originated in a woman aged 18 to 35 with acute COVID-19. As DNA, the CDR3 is TGTGCCAGCAGCGTAGCCCCGGGACAAGCTAACTATGGCTACACCTTC. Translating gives CASSVAPGQANYGYTF.